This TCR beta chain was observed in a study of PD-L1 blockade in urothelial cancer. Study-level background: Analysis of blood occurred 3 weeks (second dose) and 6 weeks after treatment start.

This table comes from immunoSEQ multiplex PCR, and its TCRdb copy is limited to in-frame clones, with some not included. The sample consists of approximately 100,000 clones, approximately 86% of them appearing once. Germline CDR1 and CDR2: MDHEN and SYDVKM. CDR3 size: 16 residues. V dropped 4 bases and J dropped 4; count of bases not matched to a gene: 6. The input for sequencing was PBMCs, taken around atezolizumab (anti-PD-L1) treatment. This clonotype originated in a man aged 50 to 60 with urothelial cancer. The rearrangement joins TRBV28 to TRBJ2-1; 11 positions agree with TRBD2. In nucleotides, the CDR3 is TGTGCCAGCAGTTCCCCACTAGCGGGAGTTTACAATGAGCAGTTCTTC. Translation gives CASSSPLAGVYNEQFF.